The T cell receptor (beta chain) under discussion was sequenced for a study of PD-1 blockade in classical Hodgkin lymphoma. This clone was observed a single time. The antigen remains unidentified. Profiled with immunoSEQ multiplex PCR; TCRdb holds only in-frame clones, not every one. The data contain 29,000 or so clones, less than 80% of them singletons. Germline V CDR1 and CDR2: SGHVS, FNYEAQ. The CDR3 spans 13 residues. V lost 1 base and J lost 8, with 11 bases in between. Each patient relapsed following autologous stem cell transplantation, and prior brentuximab vedotin exposure differed. Study-level results: By C4D1, CD4+ diversity increased significantly, especially in complete responders. Newly diagnosed patients were said to have less baseline TCR diversity than healthy donors did. Complete responders matched newly diagnosed patients in baseline diversity. What drove the repertoire differences, possibly disease activity or prior therapy, has not been defined.

The gene calls are TRBV7-6 and TRBJ1-1, with D hard to call. This receptor was taken from a human donor with classical Hodgkin lymphoma. The sequencing used peripheral blood mononuclear cells (PBMCs), collected before the second cycle of nivolumab. CDR3 amino acids: CASSLEIADEAFF. The CDR3 bases are TGTGCCAGCAGCTTAGAGATCGCCGACGAAGCTTTCTTT.